This entry lists 9 T cell receptor beta chains sequenced from one sample in a study of T cell responses to AZD1222 COVID-19 vaccine. Assay used: immunoSEQ multiplex PCR; TCRdb lists only in-frame clones, some missing. In the table there are 90,000 to 130,000 clones, about 82% of which are singletons. The sequencing used peripheral blood, collected on day 0 of AZD1222 vaccination. The source is an adult in good health.

The rearrangement joins TRBV28 to TRBJ2-7; D not certain. The germline V and J ends were trimmed by 1 base and 6 bases, with 4 bases remaining between them. Germline loops: CDR1 MDHEN, CDR2 SYDVKM. There are 11 residues in the CDR3. Written as DNA, the CDR3 is TGTGCCAGCAGTTTATTGGTCGAGCAGTACTTC. This encodes CASSLLVEQYF.

The chain is built from TRBV6-2 or TRBV6-3 and TRBJ2-7; tentatively, D is TRBD1 (5 bases). The V and J ends lost 0 bases and 2 bases respectively, with 5 bases between them. Germline CDR1 and CDR2: MNHEY and SVGEGT. CDR3 length equals 13 residues. CDR3 sequence reads: CASSYSDTYEQYF. The CDR3 DNA is TGTGCCAGCAGTTACTCGGACACCTACGAGCAGTACTTC.

DNA for the CDR3: TGTGCCAGCAGTGAATGGATAGGGGGGACTCAGCCCCAGCATTTT. This codes for CASSEWIGGTQPQHF. The chain uses TRBV6-1 and TRBJ1-5, with TRBD1 as a possible D gene (6 bases). CDR1 and CDR2 from the germline V gene are MNHNS and SASEGT. CDR3 length: 15 residues. With 2 bases removed from V and 6 bases from J, the gap between germline ends came to 14 bases.

This clone has only a few counts. The chain has TRBV7-7 and TRBJ2-3; 16 nucleotides align to TRBD2. This CDR3 spans 16 amino acids. V dropped 5 bases and J dropped 4; count of bases not matched to a gene: 3. Germline CDR1 SSHAT, CDR2 FNYEAQ (reference sequence). The CDR3 spells CASSPGTSGGADTQYF. CDR3 nucleotide sequence: TGTGCCAGCAGCCCCGGGACTAGCGGGGGGGCAGATACGCAGTATTTT.

The J gene is TRBJ2-7, the V gene TRBV18; 10 bases align to TRBD1. Unmatched junction bases numbered 5, after V lost 6 bases and J lost 3 bases. Germline loops: CDR1 KGHSH, CDR2 LQKENI. The CDR3 runs to 14 residues. In nucleotides, the CDR3 is TGTGCCAGCTCCCAAGGGACAGGGGACTACGAGCAGTACTTC. This translates into CASSQGTGDYEQYF.

The V and J genes are TRBV7-9 and TRBJ2-2, with D perhaps matching TRBD1 (5 bases). Germline V CDR1 and CDR2: SEHNR, FQNEAQ (reference sequence). Trimming removed 4 bases at V and 1 base at J, with 7 bases between. The CDR3 length is 14 residues. This CDR3 is CASSSQGNTGELFF. CDR3 coding DNA: TGTGCCAGCAGCTCTCAGGGGAACACCGGGGAGCTGTTTTTT. The entire variable domain, with the rest obtained from reference TRBV7-9 and TRBJ2-2, is as follows: DTGVSQNPRHKITKRGQNVTFRCDPISEHNRLYWYRQTLGQGPEFLTYFQNEAQLEKSRLLSDRFSAERPKGSFSTLEIQRTEQGDSAMYLCASSSQGNTGELFFGEGSRLTVL.

The J gene is TRBJ2-6, the V gene TRBV7-9, with TRBD1 matching 9 bases. From germline, CDR1 is SEHNR and CDR2 FQNEAQ (reference sequence). The CDR3 has 16 residues. Trimming at V came to 1 base and at J to 4 bases, leaving 2 bases not matched to a gene. This chain's CDR3 is CASSLGDRAGANVLTF. In DNA, the CDR3 is TGTGCCAGCAGCTTAGGGGACAGGGCCGGGGCCAACGTCCTGACTTTC.

This clone came up once. V gene TRBV28 combines with J gene TRBJ2-7, with D maybe TRBD1 (5 bases). There are 16 residues in the CDR3. V lost 2 bases, J lost 3 bases, and 17 bases lay in between. Germline CDR1 reads MDHEN; CDR2 reads SYDVKM. CDR3 residues: CASSLIAWGQGYEQYF. CDR3 nucleotides: TGTGCCAGCAGTTTAATTGCGTGGGGTCAGGGCTACGAGCAGTACTTC.

V and J are TRBV28 and TRBJ2-1; 9 bases fit TRBD2. This CDR3 spans 15 amino acids. Losses at the gene ends were 7 bases for V and 4 bases for J; bases not matched to a gene: 8. In germline, CDR1 is MDHEN, CDR2 SYDVKM. The CDR3 nucleotides read TGTGCCAGCACTGCCCCGGGACTAGCATACAATGAGCAGTTCTTC. Its translation: CASTAPGLAYNEQFF. The full variable domain, its missing parts supplied by reference TRBV28 and TRBJ2-1, is DVKVTQSSRYLVKRTGEKVFLECVQDMDHENMFWYRQDPGLGLRLIYFSYDVKMKEKGDIPEGYSVSREKKERFSLILESASTNQTSMYLCASTAPGLAYNEQFFGPGTRLTVL.